This T cell receptor beta chain was observed in a study of control samples from healthy donors and cancer patients. The J segment lost 2 bases and the V segment lost 5 bases, leaving 3 bases of the junction unmatched. Per germline, CDR1 MGHRA and CDR2 YSYEKL. CDR3 length: 15 amino acids. There are a few counts of this clone. TCRdb's copy holds only in-frame clones and misses some; the assay was immunoSEQ multiplex PCR. The sample has some 65,000 clones, 84% seen once; the top ten hold 2.9%. The TCR sequence derives from a woman in her fifties or sixties with lung cancer. The sample comprised PBMCs. The rearrangement joins TRBV4-1 to TRBJ2-1, with 10 bases matching TRBD1. The CDR3 DNA reads TGCGCCAGCAGCGGGACAGGGGCGCCCTACAATGAGCAGTTCTTC. Translation: CASSGTGAPYNEQFF.